This T cell receptor beta chain was sequenced during a study of early T cells in non-severe SARS-CoV-2 infection. Unique molecular identifiers were attached to individual cDNA molecules. TCRdb processed the 5' RACE reads anew with MiXCR; each CDR3 protein has one entry. Found here are 98,000 or so distinct CDR3 sequences, approximately 11% of them singletons; the top ten hold about 5%. V gave up 7 bases and J gave up 0 bases, with 12 bases separating them. Per the germline V gene, CDR1 is MNHEY and CDR2 is SVGAGI. This CDR3 region has 14 residues. The TCR sequence derives from an adult who was a healthcare worker with PCR-confirmed SARS-CoV-2 infection or an uninfected control (not recorded which). Material: whole blood. This chain links TRBV6-5 with TRBJ2-5; D might be TRBD1 (6 bases). DNA of the CDR3: TGTGCCAGCAACGTTAACAGGGACCAAGAGACCCAGTACTTC. The encoded protein is CASNVNRDQETQYF.